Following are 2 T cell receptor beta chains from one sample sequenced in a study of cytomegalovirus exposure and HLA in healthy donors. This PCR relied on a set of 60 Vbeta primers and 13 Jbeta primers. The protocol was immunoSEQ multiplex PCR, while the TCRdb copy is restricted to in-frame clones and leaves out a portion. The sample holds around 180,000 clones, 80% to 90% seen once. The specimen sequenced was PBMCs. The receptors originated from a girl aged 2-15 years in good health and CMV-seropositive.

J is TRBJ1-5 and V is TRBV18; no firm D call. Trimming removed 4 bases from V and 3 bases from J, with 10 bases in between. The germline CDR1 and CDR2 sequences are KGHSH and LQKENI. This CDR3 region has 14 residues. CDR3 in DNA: TGTGCCAGCTCACGAGGCGGAAACAATCAGCCCCAGCATTTT. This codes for CASSRGGNNQPQHF.

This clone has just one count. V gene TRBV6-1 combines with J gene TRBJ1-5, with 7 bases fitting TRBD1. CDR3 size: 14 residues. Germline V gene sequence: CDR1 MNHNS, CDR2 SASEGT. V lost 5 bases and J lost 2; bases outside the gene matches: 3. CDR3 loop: CASSPTGGNQPQHF. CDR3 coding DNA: TGTGCCAGCAGTCCAACAGGGGGCAATCAGCCCCAGCATTTT.